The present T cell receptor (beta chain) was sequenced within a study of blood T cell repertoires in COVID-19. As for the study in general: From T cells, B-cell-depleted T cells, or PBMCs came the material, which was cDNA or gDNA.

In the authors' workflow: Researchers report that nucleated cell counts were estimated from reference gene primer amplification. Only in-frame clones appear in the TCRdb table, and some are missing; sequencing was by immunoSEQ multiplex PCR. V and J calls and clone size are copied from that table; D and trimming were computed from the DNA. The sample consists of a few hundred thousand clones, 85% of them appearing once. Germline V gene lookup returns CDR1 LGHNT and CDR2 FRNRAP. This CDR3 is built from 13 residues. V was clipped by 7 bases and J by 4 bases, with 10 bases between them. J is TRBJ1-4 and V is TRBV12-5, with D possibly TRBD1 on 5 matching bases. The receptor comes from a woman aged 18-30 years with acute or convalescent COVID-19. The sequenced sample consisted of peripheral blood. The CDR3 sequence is CASEGRGNEKLFF. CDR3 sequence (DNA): TGTGCTAGTGAGGGGAGGGGTAATGAAAAACTGTTTTTT. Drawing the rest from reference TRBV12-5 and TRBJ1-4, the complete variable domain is DARVTQTPRHKVTEMGQEVTMRCQPILGHNTVFWYRQTMMQGLELLAYFRNRAPLDDSGMPKDRFSAEMPDATLATLKIQPSEPRDSAVYFCASEGRGNEKLFFGSGTQLSVL.